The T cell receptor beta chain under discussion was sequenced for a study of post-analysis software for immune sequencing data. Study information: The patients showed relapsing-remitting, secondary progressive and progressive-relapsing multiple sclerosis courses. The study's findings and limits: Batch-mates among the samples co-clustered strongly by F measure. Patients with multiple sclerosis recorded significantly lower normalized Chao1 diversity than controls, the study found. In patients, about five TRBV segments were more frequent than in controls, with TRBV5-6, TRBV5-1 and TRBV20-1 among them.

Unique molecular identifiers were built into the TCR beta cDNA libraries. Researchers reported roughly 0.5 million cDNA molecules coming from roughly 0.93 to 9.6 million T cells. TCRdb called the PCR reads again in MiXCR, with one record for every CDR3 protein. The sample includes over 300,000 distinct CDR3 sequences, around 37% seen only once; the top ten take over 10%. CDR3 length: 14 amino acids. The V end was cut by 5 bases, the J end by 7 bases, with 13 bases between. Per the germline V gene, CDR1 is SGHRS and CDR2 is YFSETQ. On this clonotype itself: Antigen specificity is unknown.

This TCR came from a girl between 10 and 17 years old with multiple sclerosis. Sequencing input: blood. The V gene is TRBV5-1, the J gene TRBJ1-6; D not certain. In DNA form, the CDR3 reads TGCGCCAGCAGTTACGACGGGAACAATTCACCCCTCCACTTT. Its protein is CASSYDGNNSPLHF. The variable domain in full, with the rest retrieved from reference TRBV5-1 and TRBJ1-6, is KAGVTQTPRYLIKTRGQQVTLSCSPISGHRSVSWYQQTPGQGLQFLFEYFSETQRNKGNFPGRFSGRQFSNSRSEMNVSTLELGDSALYLCASSYDGNNSPLHFGNGTRLTVT.